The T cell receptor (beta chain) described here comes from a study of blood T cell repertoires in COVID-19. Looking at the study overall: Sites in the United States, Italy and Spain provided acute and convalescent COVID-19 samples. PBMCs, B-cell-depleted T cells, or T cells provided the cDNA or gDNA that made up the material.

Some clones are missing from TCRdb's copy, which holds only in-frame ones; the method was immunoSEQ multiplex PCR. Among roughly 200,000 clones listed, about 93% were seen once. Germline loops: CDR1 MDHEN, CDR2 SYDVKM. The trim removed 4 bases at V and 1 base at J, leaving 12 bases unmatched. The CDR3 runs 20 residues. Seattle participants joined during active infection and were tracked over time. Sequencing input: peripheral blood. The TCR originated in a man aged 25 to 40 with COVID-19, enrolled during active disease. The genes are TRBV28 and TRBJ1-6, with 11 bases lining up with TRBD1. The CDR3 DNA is TGTGCCAGCAGTTCCCCGGGGACAGGGGGGGACGGGTCCTATAATTCACCCCTCCACTTT. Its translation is CASSSPGTGGDGSYNSPLHF.